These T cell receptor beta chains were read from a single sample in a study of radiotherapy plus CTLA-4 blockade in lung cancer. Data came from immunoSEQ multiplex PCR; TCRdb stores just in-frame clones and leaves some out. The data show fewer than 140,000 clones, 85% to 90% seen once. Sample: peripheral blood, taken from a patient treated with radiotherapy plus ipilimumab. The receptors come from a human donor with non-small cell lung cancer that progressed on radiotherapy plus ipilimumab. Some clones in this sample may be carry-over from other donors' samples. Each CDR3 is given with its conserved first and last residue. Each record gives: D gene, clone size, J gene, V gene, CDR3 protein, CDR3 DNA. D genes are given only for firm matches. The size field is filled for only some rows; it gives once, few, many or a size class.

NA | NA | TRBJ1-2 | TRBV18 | CASSPRDGGYGYTF | TGTGCCAGCTCACCCCGGGACGGTGGCTATGGCTACACCTTC
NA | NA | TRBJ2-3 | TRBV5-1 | CASSLEQKSTDTQYF | TGCGCCAGCAGCTTGGAACAGAAAAGCACAGATACGCAGTATTTT
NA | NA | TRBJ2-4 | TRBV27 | CASSFGAKNIQYF | TGTGCCAGCAGTTTCGGAGCCAAAAACATTCAGTACTTC
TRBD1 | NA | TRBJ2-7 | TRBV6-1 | CASSEWGQGPYEQYF | TGTGCCAGCAGTGAATGGGGACAGGGTCCCTACGAGCAGTACTTC
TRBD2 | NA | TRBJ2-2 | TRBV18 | CASSPMGGDTGELFF | TGTGCCAGCTCACCAATGGGAGGGGACACCGGGGAGCTGTTTTTT
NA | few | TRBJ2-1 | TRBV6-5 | CASSFSQTYNEQFF | TGTGCCAGCAGTTTTTCACAGACGTACAATGAGCAGTTCTTC
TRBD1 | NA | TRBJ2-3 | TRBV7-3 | CASSLTGTGADTQYF | TGTGCCAGCAGCTTAACGGGGACAGGCGCAGATACGCAGTATTTT
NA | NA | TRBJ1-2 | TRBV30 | CAWSPGQSRYTF | TGTGCCTGGAGTCCCGGACAGTCTCGGTACACCTTC
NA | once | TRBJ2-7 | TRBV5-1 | CASSLRGGSLYEQYF | TGCGCCAGCAGCCTCCGGGGCGGCTCCCTCTACGAGCAGTACTTC
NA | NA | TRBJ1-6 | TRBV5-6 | CASSGIGDWGSPLHF | TGTGCCAGCAGCGGGATTGGCGATTGGGGTTCACCCCTCCACTTT
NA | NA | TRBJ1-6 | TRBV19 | CASSIWPYSPLHF | TGTGCCAGTAGTATCTGGCCATATTCACCCCTCCACTTT
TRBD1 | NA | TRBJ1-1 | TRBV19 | CASIQPDRGRENTEAFF | TGTGCCAGTATTCAACCCGACAGGGGGAGAGAGAACACTGAAGCTTTCTTT
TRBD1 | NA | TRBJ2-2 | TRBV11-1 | CASSSRDSDNTGELFF | TGTGCCAGCAGCTCCCGGGACAGCGATAACACCGGGGAGCTGTTTTTT
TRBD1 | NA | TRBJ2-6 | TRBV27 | CASSSGQGSGANVLTF | TGTGCCAGCAGTTCAGGACAGGGATCCGGGGCCAACGTCCTGACTTTC
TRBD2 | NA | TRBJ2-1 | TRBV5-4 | CASSLGTSGGDEQFF | TGTGCCAGCAGCCTCGGGACTAGCGGGGGGGATGAGCAGTTCTTC